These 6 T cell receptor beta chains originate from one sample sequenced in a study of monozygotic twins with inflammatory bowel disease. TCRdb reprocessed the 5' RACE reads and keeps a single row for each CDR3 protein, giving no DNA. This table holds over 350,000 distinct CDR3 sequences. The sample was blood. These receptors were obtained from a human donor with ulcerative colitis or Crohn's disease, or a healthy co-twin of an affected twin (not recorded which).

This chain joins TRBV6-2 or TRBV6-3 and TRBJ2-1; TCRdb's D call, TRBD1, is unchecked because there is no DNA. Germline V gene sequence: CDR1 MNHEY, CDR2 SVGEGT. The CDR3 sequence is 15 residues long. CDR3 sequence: CASRPVGRRINEQFF.

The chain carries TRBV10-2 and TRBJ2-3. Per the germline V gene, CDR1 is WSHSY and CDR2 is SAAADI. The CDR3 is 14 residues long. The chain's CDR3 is CATSFSLGTDTQYF.

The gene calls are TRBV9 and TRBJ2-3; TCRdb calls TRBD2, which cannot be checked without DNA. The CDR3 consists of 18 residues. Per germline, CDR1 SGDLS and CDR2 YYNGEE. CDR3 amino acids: CASSRYGTSGGAVDTQYF.

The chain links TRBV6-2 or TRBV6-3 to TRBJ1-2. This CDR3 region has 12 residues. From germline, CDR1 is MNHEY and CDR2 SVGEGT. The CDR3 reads CASSALRNGYTF.

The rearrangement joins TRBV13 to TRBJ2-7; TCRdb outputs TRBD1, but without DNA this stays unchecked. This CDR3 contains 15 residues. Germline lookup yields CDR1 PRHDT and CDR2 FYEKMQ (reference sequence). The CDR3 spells CASTATGGAYYEQYF.

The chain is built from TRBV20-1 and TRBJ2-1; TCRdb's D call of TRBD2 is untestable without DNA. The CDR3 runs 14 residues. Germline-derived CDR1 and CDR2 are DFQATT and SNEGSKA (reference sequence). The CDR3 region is CSAPRLAGANEQFF.